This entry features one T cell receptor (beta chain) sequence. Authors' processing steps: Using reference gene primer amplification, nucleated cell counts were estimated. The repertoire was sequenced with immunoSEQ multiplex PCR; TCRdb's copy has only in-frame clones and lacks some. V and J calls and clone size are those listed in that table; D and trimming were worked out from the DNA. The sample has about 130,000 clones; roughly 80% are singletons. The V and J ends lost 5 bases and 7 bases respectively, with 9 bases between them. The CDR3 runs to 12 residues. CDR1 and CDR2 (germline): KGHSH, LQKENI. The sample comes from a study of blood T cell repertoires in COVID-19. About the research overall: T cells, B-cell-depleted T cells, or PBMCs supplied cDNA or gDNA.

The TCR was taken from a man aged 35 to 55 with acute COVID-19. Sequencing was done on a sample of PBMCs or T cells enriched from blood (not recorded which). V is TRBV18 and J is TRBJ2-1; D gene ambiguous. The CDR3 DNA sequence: TGTGCCAGCTCAGAGGTGGCTAATGAGCAGTTCTTC. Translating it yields CASSEVANEQFF.